What follows describes a single T cell receptor (beta chain). The germline V gene encodes CDR1 MDHEN and CDR2 SYDVKM. V gave up 7 bases and J gave up 4 bases; unmatched junction bases: 16. The CDR3 runs 17 residues. Per the authors' pipeline: As immunoSEQ supplied junction-only sequences (without quality scores), filtering differed. Data came from immunoSEQ multiplex PCR; TCRdb stores just in-frame clones and leaves some out. V and J calls and clone size are copied from that table; D and trimming were computed from the DNA. The sample consists of over 2 million clones, about 90% of them appearing once. The data were taken from a study of shared clonotypes between healthy human individuals. Overall study context: Each donor had three CD4 naive, three CD4 memory, two CD8 naive and one CD8 memory plate.

Sequencing was done on a sample of naive CD4+ T cells from PBMCs. As for subset: CD45RA+ positively selected. The sequence was obtained from a man aged 18 to 30 in good health. Some clones in this sample may be carry-over from other donors' samples. This sequence joins TRBV28 and TRBJ2-3; 8 nucleotides agree with TRBD1. The DNA of the CDR3 is TGTGCCAGCAATCCAACCCCAGGACAGGGTTATGCAGATACGCAGTATTTT. Translation: CASNPTPGQGYADTQYF.